The T cell receptor beta chain described here comes from a study of shared clonotypes between healthy human individuals. In the study overall: The donor group consisted of two women and a few men, aged 18 to 49. Whole-study results and caveats: Sequencing depth was expected to influence donor clonotype sharing. The diversity represented, both genetic and in exposure history, was limited by few donors.

The germline CDR1 and CDR2 sequences are MNHEY and SMNVEV (reference sequence). The length of the CDR3 is 15 residues. Trimming took 5 bases from V and 5 from J, leaving 16 bases between them. Study processing details: Because ImmunoSEQ provided only junction sequences with no quality scores, the filtering differed. The method was immunoSEQ multiplex PCR; TCRdb's version includes in-frame clones alone and lacks a portion of them. That table furnishes V, J and clone size, whereas the DNA furnished D and trimming. The sample holds around 2,000,000 clones, 85% to 95% seen once. Of note for this clone: The antigen is not known.

The TCR originated in a man between 18 and 29 years old in good health. V usage is TRBV27 and J usage is TRBJ2-1; a weak D match, TRBD1 (6 bases). The sample was naive CD4+ T cells sorted from blood. Regarding subset: CD45RA+ positively selected. The CDR3 DNA follows: TGTGCCAGCAGTCTCAGAGGGACAAATAACAATGAGCAGTTCTTC. It encodes CASSLRGTNNNEQFF.